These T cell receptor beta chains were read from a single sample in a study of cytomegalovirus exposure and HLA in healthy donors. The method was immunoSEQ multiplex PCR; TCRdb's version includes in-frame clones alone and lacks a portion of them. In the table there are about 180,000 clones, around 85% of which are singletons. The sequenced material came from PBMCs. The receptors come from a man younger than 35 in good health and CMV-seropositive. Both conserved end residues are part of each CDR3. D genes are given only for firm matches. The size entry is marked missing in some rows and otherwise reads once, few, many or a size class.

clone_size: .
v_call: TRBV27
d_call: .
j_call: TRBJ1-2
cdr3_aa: CASSLSVGSLYGYTF
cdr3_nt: TGTGCCAGCAGTTTATCTGTGGGCAGCCTCTATGGCTACACCTTC

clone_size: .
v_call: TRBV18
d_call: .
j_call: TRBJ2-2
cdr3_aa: CASSPPGLNTGELFF
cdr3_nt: TGTGCCAGCTCACCCCCGGGACTTAACACCGGGGAGCTGTTTTTT

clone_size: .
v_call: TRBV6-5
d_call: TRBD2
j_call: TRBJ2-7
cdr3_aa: CASSAGGKVYEQYF
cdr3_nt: TGTGCCAGCAGTGCGGGGGGGAAGGTCTACGAGCAGTACTTC

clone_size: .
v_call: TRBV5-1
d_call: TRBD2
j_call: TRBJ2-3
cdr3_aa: CASSDPGGVDTQYF
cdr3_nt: TGCGCCAGCAGCGACCCCGGGGGGGTGGATACGCAGTATTTT

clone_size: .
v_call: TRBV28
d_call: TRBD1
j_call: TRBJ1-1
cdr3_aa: CASSVTDRAEAFF
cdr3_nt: TGTGCCAGCAGTGTCACAGACAGGGCCGAAGCTTTCTTT

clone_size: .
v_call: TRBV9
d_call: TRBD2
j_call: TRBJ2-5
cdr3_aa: CASSVGSSGGETQYF
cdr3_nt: TGTGCCAGCAGCGTAGGATCGTCGGGGGGAGAGACCCAGTACTTC

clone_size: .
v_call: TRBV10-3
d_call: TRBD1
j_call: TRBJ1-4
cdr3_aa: CAIRDRDEKLFF
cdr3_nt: TGTGCCATCAGGGACAGGGATGAAAAACTGTTTTTT

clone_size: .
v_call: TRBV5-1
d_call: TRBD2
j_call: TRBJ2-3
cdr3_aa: CASSLVPGLGEDTQYF
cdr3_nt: TGCGCCAGCAGCTTAGTGCCGGGACTAGGTGAAGATACGCAGTATTTT

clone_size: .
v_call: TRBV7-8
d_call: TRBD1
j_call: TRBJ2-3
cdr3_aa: CASSARRTGRTDTQYF
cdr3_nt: TGTGCCAGCAGCGCACGGAGGACAGGGCGCACAGATACGCAGTATTTT

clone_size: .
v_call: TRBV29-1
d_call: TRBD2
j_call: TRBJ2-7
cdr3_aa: CSVAGRAGGSGREQYF
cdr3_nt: TGCAGCGTCGCTGGAAGAGCGGGGGGCTCTGGGCGGGAGCAGTACTTC

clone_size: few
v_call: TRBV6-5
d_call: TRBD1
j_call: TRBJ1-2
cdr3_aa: CASSFGGQGYGYTF
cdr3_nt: TGTGCCAGCAGTTTCGGGGGACAGGGCTATGGCTACACCTTC

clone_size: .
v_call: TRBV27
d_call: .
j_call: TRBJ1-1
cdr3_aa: CASSHHPFGTNTEAFF
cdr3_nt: TGTGCCAGCAGTCATCATCCCTTTGGTACAAACACTGAAGCTTTCTTT

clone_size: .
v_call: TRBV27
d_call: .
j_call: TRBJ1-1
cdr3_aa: CASSPSRQLTEAFF
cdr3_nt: TGTGCCAGCAGTCCGAGTAGACAGCTCACTGAAGCTTTCTTT

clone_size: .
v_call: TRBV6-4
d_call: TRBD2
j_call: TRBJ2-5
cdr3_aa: CARFSGGAQETQYF
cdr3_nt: TGTGCCAGATTTAGCGGGGGGGCCCAAGAGACCCAGTACTTC

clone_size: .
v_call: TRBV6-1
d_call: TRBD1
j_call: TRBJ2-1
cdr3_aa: CASSPGTGINHEQFF
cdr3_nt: TGTGCCAGCAGTCCTGGGACAGGGATCAACCATGAGCAGTTCTTC

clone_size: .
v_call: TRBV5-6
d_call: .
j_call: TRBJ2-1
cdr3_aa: CASSLYNEQFF
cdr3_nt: TGTGCCAGCAGCCTTTACAATGAGCAGTTCTTC

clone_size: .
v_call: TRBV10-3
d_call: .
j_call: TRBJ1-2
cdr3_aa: CAISEFQGKYGYTF
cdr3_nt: TGTGCCATCAGTGAGTTTCAGGGGAAATATGGCTACACCTTC

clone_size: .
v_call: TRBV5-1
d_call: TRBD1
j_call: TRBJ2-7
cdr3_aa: CASSLAGQDYEQYF
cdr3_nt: TGCGCCAGCAGCTTGGCGGGACAGGACTACGAGCAGTACTTC

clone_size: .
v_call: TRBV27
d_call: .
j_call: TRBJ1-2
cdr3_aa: CASSSSPGGYTF
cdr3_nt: TGTGCCAGCAGTTCCTCCCCCGGGGGCTACACCTTC

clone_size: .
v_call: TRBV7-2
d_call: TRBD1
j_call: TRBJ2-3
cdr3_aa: CASSLAGTGGSNTQYF
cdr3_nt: TGTGCCAGCAGCTTAGCCGGGACAGGGGGCTCAAATACGCAGTATTTT

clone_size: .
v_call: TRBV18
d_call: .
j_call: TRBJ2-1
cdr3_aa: CASSQRVPGLTYNEQFF
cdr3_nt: TGTGCCAGCTCACAACGGGTTCCGGGACTGACGTACAATGAGCAGTTCTTC

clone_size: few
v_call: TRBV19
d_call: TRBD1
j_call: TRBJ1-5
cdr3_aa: CASSIGTGGTQPQHF
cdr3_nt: TGTGCCAGTAGTATAGGGACAGGGGGTACGCAGCCCCAGCATTTT

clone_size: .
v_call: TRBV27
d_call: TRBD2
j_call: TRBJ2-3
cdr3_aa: CASSRLAALSTDTQYF
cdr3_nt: TGTGCCAGCAGCAGACTAGCGGCACTATCCACAGATACGCAGTATTTT

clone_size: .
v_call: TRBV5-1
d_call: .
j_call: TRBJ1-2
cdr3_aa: CASSLVAVANYGYTF
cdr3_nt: TGCGCCAGCAGCTTGGTGGCAGTCGCTAACTATGGCTACACCTTC

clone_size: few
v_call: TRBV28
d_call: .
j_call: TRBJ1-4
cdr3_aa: CASGQFNEKLFF
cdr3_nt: TGTGCCAGTGGACAGTTTAATGAAAAACTGTTTTTT

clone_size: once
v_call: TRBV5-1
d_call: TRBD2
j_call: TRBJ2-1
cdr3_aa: CASSLGLSGGMANEQFF
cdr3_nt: TGCGCCAGCAGCTTGGGTCTTTCGGGAGGGATGGCCAATGAGCAGTTCTTC

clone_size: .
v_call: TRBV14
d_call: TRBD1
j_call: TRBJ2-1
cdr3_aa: CASSRDRVYNEQFF
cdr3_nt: TGTGCCAGCAGCCGGGACAGGGTCTACAATGAGCAGTTCTTC

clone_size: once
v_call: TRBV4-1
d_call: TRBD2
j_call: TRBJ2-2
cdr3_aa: CASRTSGGRVGELFF
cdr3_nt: TGCGCCAGCAGGACTAGCGGGGGGAGGGTCGGGGAGCTGTTTTTT

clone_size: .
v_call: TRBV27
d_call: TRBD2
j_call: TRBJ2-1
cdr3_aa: CASSLGASGNGEQFF
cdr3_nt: TGTGCCAGCAGTTTAGGGGCTAGCGGGAATGGTGAGCAGTTCTTC

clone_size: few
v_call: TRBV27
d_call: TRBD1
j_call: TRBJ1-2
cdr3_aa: CASSTYRGQNGYTF
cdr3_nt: TGTGCCAGCAGTACTTACAGGGGGCAAAATGGCTACACCTTC

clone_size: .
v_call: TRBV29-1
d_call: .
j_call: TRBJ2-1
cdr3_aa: CSSRVQFSYNEQFF
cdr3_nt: TGCAGCTCCCGTGTCCAGTTCTCCTACAATGAGCAGTTCTTC

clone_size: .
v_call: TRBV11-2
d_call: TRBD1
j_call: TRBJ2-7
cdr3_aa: CASSSEQGAIEQYF
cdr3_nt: TGTGCCAGCAGCTCCGAACAGGGGGCCATCGAGCAGTACTTC

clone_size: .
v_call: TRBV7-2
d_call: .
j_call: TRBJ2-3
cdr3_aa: CASSLSGGRDTQYF
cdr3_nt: TGTGCCAGCAGCTTATCTGGGGGGAGAGATACGCAGTATTTT

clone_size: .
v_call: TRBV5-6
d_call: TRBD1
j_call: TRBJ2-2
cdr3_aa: CASSSPGQYLSGELFF
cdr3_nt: TGTGCCAGCAGCTCCCCGGGACAGTATCTTTCCGGGGAGCTGTTTTTT

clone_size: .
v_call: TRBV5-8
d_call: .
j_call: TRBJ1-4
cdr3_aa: CASSFWDSGEKLFF
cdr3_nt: TGTGCCAGCAGCTTTTGGGACTCCGGCGAGAAACTGTTTTTT

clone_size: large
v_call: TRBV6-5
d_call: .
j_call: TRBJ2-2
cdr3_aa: CASTQVSDSTGELFF
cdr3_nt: TGTGCCAGCACCCAGGTTTCGGACAGCACCGGGGAGCTGTTTTTT

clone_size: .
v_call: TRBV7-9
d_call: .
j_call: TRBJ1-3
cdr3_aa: CASSPPARSGNTIYF
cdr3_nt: TGTGCCAGCAGCCCCCCCGCGCGCTCTGGAAACACCATATATTTT

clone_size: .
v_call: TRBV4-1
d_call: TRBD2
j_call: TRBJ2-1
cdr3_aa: CASSRLAGGGEQFF
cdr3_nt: TGCGCCAGCAGCCGACTAGCGGGAGGAGGGGAGCAGTTCTTC

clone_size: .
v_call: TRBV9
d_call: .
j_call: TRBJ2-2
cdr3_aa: CASSARLGSSGELFF
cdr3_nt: TGTGCCAGCAGTGCCCGACTAGGGTCGAGCGGGGAGCTGTTTTTT

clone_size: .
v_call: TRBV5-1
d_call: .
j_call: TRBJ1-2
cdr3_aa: CASSLAGREDGYTF
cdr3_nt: TGCGCCAGCAGCTTGGCCGGAAGGGAGGATGGCTACACCTTC

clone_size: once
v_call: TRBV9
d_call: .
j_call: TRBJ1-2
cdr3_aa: CASSTSDTYGYTF
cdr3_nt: TGTGCCAGCAGCACTTCGGACACGTATGGCTACACCTTC